These T cell receptor beta chains were read from a single sample in a study of T cell responses to AZD1222 COVID-19 vaccine. The repertoire was sequenced with immunoSEQ multiplex PCR; TCRdb's copy has only in-frame clones and lacks some. The table has around 88,000 clones, roughly 88% seen once. The specimen comprised peripheral blood, sampled on day 0 of AZD1222 vaccination. The source is an adult in good health. The CDR3 runs from the conserved cysteine through the conserved F or W. The D gene is left open where the match is weak. Rows give clone size only sometimes, using once, few, many, or a class for an expanded clone.

j_gene	d_gene	v_gene	abundance	CDR3aa	CDR3nt
TRBJ2-5	TRBD2	TRBV5-8	NA	CASSSGGTSGQETQYF	TGTGCCAGCAGCTCGGGGGGGACTAGCGGCCAAGAGACCCAGTACTTC
TRBJ2-1	NA	TRBV5-6	NA	CASSLIFSSYNEQFF	TGTGCCAGCAGCTTGATCTTTAGCTCCTACAATGAGCAGTTCTTC
TRBJ2-1	TRBD1	TRBV28	NA	CASRGTGTAHYNEQFF	TGTGCCAGCAGAGGAACTGGGACAGCCCACTACAATGAGCAGTTCTTC
TRBJ2-2	NA	TRBV4-2	NA	CASSRPLLGPNTGELFF	TGTGCCAGCAGCCGGCCGTTACTAGGACCGAACACCGGGGAGCTGTTTTTT
TRBJ1-2	NA	TRBV7-2	NA	CASSPYRDGYYGYTF	TGTGCCAGCAGCCCTTACCGGGACGGATACTATGGCTACACCTTC
TRBJ1-2	NA	TRBV5-1	NA	CASSLDSYGYTF	TGCGCCAGCAGCTTGGACAGCTATGGCTACACCTTC
TRBJ2-1	NA	TRBV28	NA	CASSTRDPKKQFF	TGTGCCAGCAGTACCCGGGATCCCAAAAAGCAGTTCTTC
TRBJ2-2	NA	TRBV9	few	CASSEGFGELFF	TGTGCCAGCAGCGAGGGGTTCGGGGAGCTGTTTTTT
TRBJ1-5	TRBD1	TRBV28	few	CASRGQGGQPQHF	TGTGCCAGCAGAGGACAGGGAGGTCAGCCCCAGCATTTT
TRBJ1-5	NA	TRBV9	once	CASSVEGGFNQPQHF	TGTGCCAGCAGCGTAGAAGGGGGGTTCAATCAGCCCCAGCATTTT
TRBJ1-2	NA	TRBV24-1	NA	CATRGLGNYGYTF	TGTGCCACCAGGGGACTGGGAAACTATGGCTACACCTTC
TRBJ2-5	TRBD1	TRBV27	once	CASSPGQSKETQYF	TGTGCCAGCAGTCCGGGACAGAGCAAAGAGACCCAGTACTTC
TRBJ2-7	TRBD2	TRBV4-3	NA	CASSQDWTSGRADGSYEQYF	TGCGCCAGCAGCCAAGACTGGACTAGCGGGAGGGCCGATGGATCCTACGAGCAGTACTTC
TRBJ2-7	NA	TRBV11-2	NA	CASSPTQGLLYGEQYF	TGTGCCAGCAGCCCGACGCAGGGACTCCTTTATGGCGAGCAGTACTTC
TRBJ2-7	TRBD2	TRBV6-2/TRBV6-3	NA	CASSYASGRAPDLYEQYF	TGTGCCAGCAGTTACGCTAGCGGGAGGGCCCCTGACCTCTACGAGCAGTACTTC
TRBJ2-5	NA	TRBV28	NA	CASSLSLQETQYF	TGTGCCAGCAGTTTATCACTTCAAGAGACCCAGTACTTC
TRBJ2-2	NA	TRBV9	once	CASSVVGIAELFF	TGTGCCAGCAGCGTAGTCGGCATTGCGGAGCTGTTTTTT
TRBJ1-4	TRBD1	TRBV5-1	NA	CASSVPTGNNEKLFF	TGCGCCAGCAGCGTACCGACAGGGAATAATGAAAAACTGTTTTTT
TRBJ2-1	NA	TRBV28	once	CASRVSGYNEQFF	TGTGCCAGCAGGGTATCAGGGTACAATGAGCAGTTCTTC
TRBJ2-7	TRBD2	TRBV27	NA	CASSLGPGLAGTYEQYF	TGTGCCAGCAGCCTGGGGCCGGGACTAGCGGGAACCTACGAGCAGTACTTC
TRBJ2-1	TRBD1	TRBV3-1/TRBV3-2	NA	CASRGQGYYNEQFF	TGTGCCAGCAGGGGACAGGGTTACTACAATGAGCAGTTCTTC
TRBJ1-5	TRBD1	TRBV4-3	once	CASSQDTPRGTGSNQPQHF	TGCGCCAGCAGCCAAGATACGCCCCGAGGGACAGGTAGCAATCAGCCCCAGCATTTT
TRBJ2-7	TRBD2	TRBV2	few	CASGREGLSYEQYF	TGTGCCAGCGGAAGGGAGGGGTTGTCCTACGAGCAGTACTTC
TRBJ1-3	NA	TRBV7-9	NA	CASSGSSGNTIYF	TGTGCCAGCAGCGGGTCCTCTGGAAACACCATATATTTT
TRBJ1-2	NA	TRBV5-6	once	CASSKWTGYGYTF	TGTGCCAGCAGCAAATGGACGGGATATGGCTACACCTTC
TRBJ1-2	TRBD1	TRBV7-8	NA	CASSSPGQFYGYTF	TGTGCCAGCAGCTCCCCGGGACAGTTCTATGGCTACACCTTC
TRBJ1-5	TRBD1	TRBV11-2	NA	CASSQTGVGQPQHF	TGTGCCAGCAGCCAGACAGGGGTTGGTCAGCCCCAGCATTTT
TRBJ2-3	TRBD1	TRBV29-1	NA	CSVAPGTGTGDTQYF	TGCAGCGTTGCCCCCGGGACAGGGACAGGAGATACGCAGTATTTT
TRBJ1-5	NA	TRBV6-5	NA	CASSYGRDQPQHF	TGTGCCAGCAGTTACGGGCGCGATCAGCCCCAGCATTTT
TRBJ2-3	NA	TRBV28	NA	CASITAGLEDTQYF	TGTGCCAGCATTACGGCGGGGCTGGAAGATACGCAGTATTTT
TRBJ2-7	NA	TRBV6-2/TRBV6-3	NA	CASSYNPGSMSYEQYF	TGTGCCAGCAGTTACAATCCAGGAAGTATGTCCTACGAGCAGTACTTC
TRBJ1-2	TRBD1	TRBV5-6	NA	CASSWQGGGYTF	TGTGCCAGCAGCTGGCAGGGGGGTGGCTACACCTTC
TRBJ2-2	TRBD2	TRBV27	once	CASSSAGVYTGELFF	TGTGCCAGCAGTTCAGCGGGAGTATATACCGGGGAGCTGTTTTTT
TRBJ2-7	TRBD1	TRBV28	NA	CASSFYRGKEQYF	TGTGCCAGCAGTTTCTACAGGGGGAAAGAGCAGTACTTC
TRBJ2-2	NA	TRBV6-5	NA	CASRTGAGELFF	TGTGCCAGCAGGACAGGTGCCGGGGAGCTGTTTTTT
TRBJ2-2	NA	TRBV4-1	NA	CARSLGGAGETGELFF	TGCGCCCGCAGCCTAGGGGGGGCGGGAGAGACCGGGGAGCTGTTTTTT
TRBJ2-3	TRBD2	TRBV27	few	CASSLTSGMIDTQYF	TGTGCCAGCAGTTTGACTAGCGGGATGATAGATACGCAGTATTTT
TRBJ2-3	NA	TRBV5-6	NA	CASSFSTDTQYF	TGTGCCAGCTCCTTTAGCACAGATACGCAGTATTTT
TRBJ1-3	NA	TRBV30	NA	CAWNPLGDSGNTIYF	TGTGCCTGGAACCCGTTGGGGGACTCTGGAAACACCATATATTTT
TRBJ2-5	NA	TRBV7-9	NA	CASSQRNPQETQYF	TGTGCCAGCAGCCAAAGGAACCCTCAAGAGACCCAGTACTTC
TRBJ1-4	NA	TRBV6-1	few	CASSEKREGGEKLFF	TGTGCCAGCAGTGAAAAAAGGGAAGGAGGCGAAAAACTGTTTTTT
TRBJ2-1	TRBD2	TRBV6-2/TRBV6-3	NA	CASSYSRTSGSPHNEQFF	TGTGCCAGCAGTTACTCTCGAACTAGCGGGAGCCCCCACAATGAGCAGTTCTTC
TRBJ2-5	NA	TRBV14	NA	CASSQPGRNDKETQYF	TGTGCCAGCAGCCAACCGGGACGGAATGATAAAGAGACCCAGTACTTC
TRBJ2-7	NA	TRBV28	NA	CASRDSFNEQYF	TGTGCCAGCAGGGACAGTTTCAACGAGCAGTACTTC
TRBJ1-4	NA	TRBV7-2	NA	CASSLRGGNEKLFF	TGTGCCAGCAGCTTACGGGGTGGGAATGAAAAACTGTTTTTT
TRBJ2-7	NA	TRBV28	once	CASSQGGISSYEQYF	TGTGCCAGCAGCCAAGGCGGAATCAGCTCCTACGAGCAGTACTTC
TRBJ1-6	TRBD1	TRBV25-1	NA	CASIGDRENSPLHF	TGTGCCAGCATAGGAGACAGGGAGAATTCACCCCTCCACTTT
TRBJ2-3	NA	TRBV18	few	CASSPSLGGDTQYF	TGTGCCAGCTCACCCTCACTAGGGGGAGATACGCAGTATTTT